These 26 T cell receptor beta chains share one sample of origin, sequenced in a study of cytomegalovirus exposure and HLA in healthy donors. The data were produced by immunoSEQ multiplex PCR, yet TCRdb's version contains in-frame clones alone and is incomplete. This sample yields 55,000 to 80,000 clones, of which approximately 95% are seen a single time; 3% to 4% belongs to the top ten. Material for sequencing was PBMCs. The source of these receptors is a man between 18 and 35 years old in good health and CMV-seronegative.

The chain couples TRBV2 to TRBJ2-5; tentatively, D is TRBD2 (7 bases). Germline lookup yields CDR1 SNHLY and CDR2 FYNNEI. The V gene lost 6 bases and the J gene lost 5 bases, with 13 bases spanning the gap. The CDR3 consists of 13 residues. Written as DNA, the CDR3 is TGTGCCAGCAGGGCAGGGGAGGGGGAGACCCAGTACTTC. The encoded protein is CASRAGEGETQYF.

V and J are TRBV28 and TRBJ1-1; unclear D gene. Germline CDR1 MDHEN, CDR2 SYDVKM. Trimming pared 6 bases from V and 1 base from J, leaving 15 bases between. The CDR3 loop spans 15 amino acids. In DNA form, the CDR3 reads TGTGCCAGCAGCCGTATGGCCGAGGGGAACACTGAAGCTTTCTTT. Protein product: CASSRMAEGNTEAFF.

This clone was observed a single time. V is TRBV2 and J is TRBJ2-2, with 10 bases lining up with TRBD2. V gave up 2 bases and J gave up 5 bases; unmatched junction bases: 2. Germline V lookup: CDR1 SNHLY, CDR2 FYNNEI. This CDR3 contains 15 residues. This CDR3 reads CASSEFSGGTGELFF. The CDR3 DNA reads TGTGCCAGCAGTGAATTTAGCGGGGGGACCGGGGAGCTGTTTTTT.

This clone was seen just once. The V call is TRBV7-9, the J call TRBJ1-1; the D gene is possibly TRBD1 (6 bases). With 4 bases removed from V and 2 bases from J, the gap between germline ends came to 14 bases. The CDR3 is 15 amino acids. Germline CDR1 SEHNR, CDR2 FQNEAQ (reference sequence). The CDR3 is CASSSPDSLNTEAFF. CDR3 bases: TGTGCCAGCAGCTCACCGGACAGCCTTAACACTGAAGCTTTCTTT.

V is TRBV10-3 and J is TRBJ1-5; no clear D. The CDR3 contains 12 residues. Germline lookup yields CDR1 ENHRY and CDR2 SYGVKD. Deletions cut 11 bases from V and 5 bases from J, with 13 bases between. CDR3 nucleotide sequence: TGTGCCTCCGGGAGACATGATCAGCCCCAGCATTTT. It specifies CASGRHDQPQHF.

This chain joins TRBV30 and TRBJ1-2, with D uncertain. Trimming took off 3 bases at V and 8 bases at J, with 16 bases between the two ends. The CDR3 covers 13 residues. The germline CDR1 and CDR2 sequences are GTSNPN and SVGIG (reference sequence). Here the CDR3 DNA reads TGTGCCTGGAGGGGTCAGGCTTTGTCCGGCTACACCTTC. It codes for CAWRGQALSGYTF.

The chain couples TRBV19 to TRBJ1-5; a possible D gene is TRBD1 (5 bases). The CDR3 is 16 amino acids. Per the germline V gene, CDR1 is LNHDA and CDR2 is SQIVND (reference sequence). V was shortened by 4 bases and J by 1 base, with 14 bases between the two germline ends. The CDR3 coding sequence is TGTGCCAGTAGTACCGGGAGCCACAGGAGCAATCAGCCCCAGCATTTT. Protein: CASSTGSHRSNQPQHF.

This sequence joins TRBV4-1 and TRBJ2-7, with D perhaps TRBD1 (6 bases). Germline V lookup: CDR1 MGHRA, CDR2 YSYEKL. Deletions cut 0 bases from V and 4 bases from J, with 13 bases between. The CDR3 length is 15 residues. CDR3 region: CASSQDQQGSYEQYF. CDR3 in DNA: TGCGCCAGCAGCCAAGATCAGCAGGGGTCGTACGAGCAGTACTTC.

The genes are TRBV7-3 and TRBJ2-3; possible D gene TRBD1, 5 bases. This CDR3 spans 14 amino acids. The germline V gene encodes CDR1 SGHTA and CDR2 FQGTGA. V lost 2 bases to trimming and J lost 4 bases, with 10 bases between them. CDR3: CASSLQGWADTQYF. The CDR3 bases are TGTGCCAGCAGCTTACAGGGTTGGGCAGATACGCAGTATTTT.

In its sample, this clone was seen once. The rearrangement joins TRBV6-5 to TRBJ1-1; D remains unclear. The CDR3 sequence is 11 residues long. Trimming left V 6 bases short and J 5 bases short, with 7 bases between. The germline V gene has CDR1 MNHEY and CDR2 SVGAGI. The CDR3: CASRTGTEAFF. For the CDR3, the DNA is TGTGCCAGCAGAACCGGTACTGAAGCTTTCTTT.

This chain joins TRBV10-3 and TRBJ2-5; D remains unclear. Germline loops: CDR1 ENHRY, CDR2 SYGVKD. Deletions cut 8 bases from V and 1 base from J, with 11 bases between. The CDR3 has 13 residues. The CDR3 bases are TGTGCCATCGGCGGCGGTTCCCAAGAGACCCAGTACTTC. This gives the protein CAIGGGSQETQYF.

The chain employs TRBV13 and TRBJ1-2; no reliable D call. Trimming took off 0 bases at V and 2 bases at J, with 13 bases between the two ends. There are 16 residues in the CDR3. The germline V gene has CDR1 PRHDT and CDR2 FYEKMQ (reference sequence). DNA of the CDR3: TGTGCCAGCAGCTTAGGCCGTTCGAGCCCGAACTATGGCTACACCTTC. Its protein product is CASSLGRSSPNYGYTF.

The CDR3 coding sequence is TGTGCCAGCAGTTACGAGCGGGGGGGCCGAGAGACCCAGTACTTC. Translating gives CASSYERGGRETQYF. The rearrangement links TRBV6-6 to TRBJ2-5, with TRBD2 identical over 10 bases. Germline CDR1 is MNHNY and CDR2 is SVGAGI (reference sequence). CDR3 length: 15 residues. The junction had 4 bases not matched to a gene; V was cut back by 2 bases and J by 4 bases.

CDR3 nucleotides: TGTGCCACCAGCAGTTTCAGGGGCAATCAGCCCCAGCATTTT. Encoded protein: CATSSFRGNQPQHF. The chain links TRBV15 to TRBJ1-5; D possibly corresponds to TRBD1 (5 bases). CDR3 size: 14 residues. Trimming left V 3 bases short and J 2 bases short, with 8 bases between. Looked up from germline, CDR1 is LNHNV and CDR2 is YYDKDF (reference sequence).

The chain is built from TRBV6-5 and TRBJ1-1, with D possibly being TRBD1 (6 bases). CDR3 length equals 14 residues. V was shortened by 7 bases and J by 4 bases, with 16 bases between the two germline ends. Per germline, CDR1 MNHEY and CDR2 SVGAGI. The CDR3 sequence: CASKEGGATTEAFF. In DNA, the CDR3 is TGTGCCAGCAAGGAGGGGGGGGCGACCACTGAAGCTTTCTTT.

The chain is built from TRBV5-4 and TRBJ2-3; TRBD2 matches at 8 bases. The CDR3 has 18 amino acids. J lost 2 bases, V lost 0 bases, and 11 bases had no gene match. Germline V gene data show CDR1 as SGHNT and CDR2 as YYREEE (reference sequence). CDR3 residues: CASSLDVMAGGSTDTQYF. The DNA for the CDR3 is TGTGCCAGCAGCTTGGATGTGATGGCGGGGGGTTCCACAGATACGCAGTATTTT.

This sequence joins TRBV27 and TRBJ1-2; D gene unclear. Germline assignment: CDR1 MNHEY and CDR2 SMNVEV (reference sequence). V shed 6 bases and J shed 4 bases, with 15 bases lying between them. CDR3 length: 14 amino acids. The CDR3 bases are TGTGCCAGCAGGCCTTCCGGGAATGCCTATGGCTACACCTTC. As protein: CASRPSGNAYGYTF.

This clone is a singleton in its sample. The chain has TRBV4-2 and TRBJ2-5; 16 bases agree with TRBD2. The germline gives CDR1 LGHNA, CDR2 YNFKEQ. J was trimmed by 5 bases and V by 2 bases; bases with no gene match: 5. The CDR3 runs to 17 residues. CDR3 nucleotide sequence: TGTGCCAGCAGCCAAACGGGACTAGCGGGGGGGAAGGAGACCCAGTACTTC. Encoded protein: CASSQTGLAGGKETQYF.

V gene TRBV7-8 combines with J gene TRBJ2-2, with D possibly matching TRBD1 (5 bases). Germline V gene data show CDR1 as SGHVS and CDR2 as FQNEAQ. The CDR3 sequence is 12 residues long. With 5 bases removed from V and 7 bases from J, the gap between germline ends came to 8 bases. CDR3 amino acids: CASSTTDGELFF. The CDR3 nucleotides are TGTGCCAGCAGCACGACAGACGGGGAGCTGTTTTTT. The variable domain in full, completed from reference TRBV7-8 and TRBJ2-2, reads GAGVSQSPRYKVAKRGQDVALRCDPISGHVSLFWYQQALGQGPEFLTYFQNEAQLDKSGLPSDRFFAERPEGSVSTLKIQRTQQEDSAVYLCASSTTDGELFFGEGSRLTVL.

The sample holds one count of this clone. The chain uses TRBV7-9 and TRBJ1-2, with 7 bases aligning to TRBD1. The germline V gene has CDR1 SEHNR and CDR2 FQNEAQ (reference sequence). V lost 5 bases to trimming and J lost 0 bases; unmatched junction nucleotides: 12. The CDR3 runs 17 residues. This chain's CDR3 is CASSVTLRGGSNYGYTF. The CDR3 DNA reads TGTGCCAGCAGCGTAACCCTCCGAGGGGGCTCTAACTATGGCTACACCTTC.

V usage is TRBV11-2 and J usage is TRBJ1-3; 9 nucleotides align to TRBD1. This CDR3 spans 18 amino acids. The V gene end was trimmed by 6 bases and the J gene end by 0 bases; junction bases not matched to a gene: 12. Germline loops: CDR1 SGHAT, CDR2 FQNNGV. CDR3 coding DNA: TGTGCCAGCAGACGAAGGGACAGGGATCTTCGCTCTGGAAACACCATATATTTT. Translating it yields CASRRRDRDLRSGNTIYF.

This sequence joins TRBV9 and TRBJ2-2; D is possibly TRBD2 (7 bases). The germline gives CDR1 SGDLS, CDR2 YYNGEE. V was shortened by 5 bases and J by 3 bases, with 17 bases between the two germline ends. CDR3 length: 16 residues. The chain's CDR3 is CASRDKRGADTGELFF. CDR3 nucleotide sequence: TGTGCCAGCAGAGATAAACGGGGGGCCGACACCGGGGAGCTGTTTTTT.

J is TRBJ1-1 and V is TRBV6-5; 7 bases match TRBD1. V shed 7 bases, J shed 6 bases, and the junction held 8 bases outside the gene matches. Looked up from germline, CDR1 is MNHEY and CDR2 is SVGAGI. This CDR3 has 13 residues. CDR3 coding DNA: TGTGCCAGCACCCTACAGGGGAAAGCTGAAGCTTTCTTT. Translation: CASTLQGKAEAFF.

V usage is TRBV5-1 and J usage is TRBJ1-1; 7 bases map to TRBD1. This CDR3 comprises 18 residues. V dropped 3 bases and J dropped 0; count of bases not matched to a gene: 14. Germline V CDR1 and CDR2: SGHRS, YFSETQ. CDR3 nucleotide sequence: TGCGCCAGCAGCTCCGCAACAGGGGCGGGGGGTTTGAACACTGAAGCTTTCTTT. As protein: CASSSATGAGGLNTEAFF.

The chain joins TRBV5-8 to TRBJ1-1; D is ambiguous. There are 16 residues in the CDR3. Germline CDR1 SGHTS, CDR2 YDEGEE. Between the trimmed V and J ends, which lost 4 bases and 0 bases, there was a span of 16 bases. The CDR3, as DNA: TGTGCCAGCAGCCGGTCAAGGACTCACATGAACACTGAAGCTTTCTTT. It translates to CASSRSRTHMNTEAFF.

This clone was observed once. This CDR3 reads CASIGREGNEQFF. CDR3 bases: TGTGCCAGCATAGGCAGGGAGGGCAATGAGCAGTTCTTC. The rearrangement links TRBV7-9 to TRBJ2-1; 7 nucleotides match TRBD2. Germline lookup yields CDR1 SEHNR and CDR2 FQNEAQ (reference sequence). This CDR3 comprises 13 residues. After removal of 7 bases from V and 6 bases from J, the junction contained 6 bases not matched to a gene.